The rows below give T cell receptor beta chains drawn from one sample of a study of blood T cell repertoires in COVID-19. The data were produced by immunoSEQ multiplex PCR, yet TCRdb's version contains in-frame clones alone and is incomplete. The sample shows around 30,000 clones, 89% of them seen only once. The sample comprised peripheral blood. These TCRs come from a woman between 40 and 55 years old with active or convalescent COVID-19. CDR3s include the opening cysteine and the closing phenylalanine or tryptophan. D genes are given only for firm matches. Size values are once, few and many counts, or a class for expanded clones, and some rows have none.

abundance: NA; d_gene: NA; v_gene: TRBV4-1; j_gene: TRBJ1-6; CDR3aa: CASSQGQGMGGFPLHF; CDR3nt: TGCGCCAGCAGCCAGGGGCAAGGGATGGGAGGATTCCCCCTCCACTTT
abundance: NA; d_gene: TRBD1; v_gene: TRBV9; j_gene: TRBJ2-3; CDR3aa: CASSAPGQGTTDTQYF; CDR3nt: TGTGCCAGCAGCGCTCCGGGACAGGGAACCACAGATACGCAGTATTTT
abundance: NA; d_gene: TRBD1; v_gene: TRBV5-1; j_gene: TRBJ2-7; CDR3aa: CASSPAPGQVGSSYEQYF; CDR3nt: TGCGCCAGCAGCCCGGCCCCAGGACAGGTTGGCAGTTCCTACGAGCAGTACTTC
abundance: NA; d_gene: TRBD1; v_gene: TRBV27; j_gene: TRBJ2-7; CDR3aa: CASSLDRDKQYF; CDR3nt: TGTGCCAGCAGCCTAGACAGGGATAAGCAGTACTTC
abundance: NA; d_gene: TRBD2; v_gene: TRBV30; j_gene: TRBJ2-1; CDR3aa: CAESGTSGRQVEQFF; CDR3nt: TGTGCCGAGAGCGGTACTAGCGGGAGACAGGTTGAGCAGTTCTTC
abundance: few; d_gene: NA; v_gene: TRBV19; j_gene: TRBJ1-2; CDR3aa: CASSIRDTRSYTF; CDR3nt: TGTGCCAGTAGTATCCGGGACACGAGGAGCTACACCTTC
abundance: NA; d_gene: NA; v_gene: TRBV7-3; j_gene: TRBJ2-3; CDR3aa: CASSPLLGVLDTQYF; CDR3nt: TGTGCCAGCAGCCCCCTTTTGGGCGTGCTAGATACGCAGTATTTT
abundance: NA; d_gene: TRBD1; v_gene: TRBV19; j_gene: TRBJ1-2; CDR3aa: CASSPPGTGHGYTF; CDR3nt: TGTGCCAGTAGTCCTCCCGGGACAGGGCATGGCTACACCTTC
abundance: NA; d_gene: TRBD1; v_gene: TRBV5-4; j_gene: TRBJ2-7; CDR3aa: CASRGDSAYEQYF; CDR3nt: TGTGCCAGCAGGGGGGACAGCGCCTACGAGCAGTACTTC
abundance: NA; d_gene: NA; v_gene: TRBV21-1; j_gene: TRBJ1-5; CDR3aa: CASSKGEGLGNQPQHF; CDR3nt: TGTGCCAGCAGCAAAGGGGAGGGCCTTGGCAATCAGCCCCAGCATTTT
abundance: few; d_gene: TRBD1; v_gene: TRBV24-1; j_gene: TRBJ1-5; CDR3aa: CATSDGTGLGNQPQHF; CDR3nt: TGTGCCACCAGTGATGGGACAGGGCTGGGCAATCAGCCCCAGCATTTT
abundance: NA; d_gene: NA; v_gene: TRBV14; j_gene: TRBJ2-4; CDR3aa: CASSQELGSIQYF; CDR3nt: TGTGCCAGCAGCCAAGAGCTCGGGAGCATTCAGTACTTC
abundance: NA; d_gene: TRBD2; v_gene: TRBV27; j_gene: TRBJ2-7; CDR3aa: CASSSGLAGAPPYEQYF; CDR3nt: TGTGCCAGCAGTTCGGGACTAGCGGGAGCGCCGCCCTACGAGCAGTACTTC
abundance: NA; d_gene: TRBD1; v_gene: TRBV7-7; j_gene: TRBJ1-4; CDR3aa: CASSLGQGATEKLFF; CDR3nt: TGTGCTAGCAGCTTAGGACAGGGGGCTACCGAAAAACTGTTTTTT
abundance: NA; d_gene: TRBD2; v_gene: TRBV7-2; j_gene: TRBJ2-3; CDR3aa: CASSLASGGAMDTQYF; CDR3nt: TGTGCCAGCAGCTTAGCCAGCGGGGGGGCCATGGATACGCAGTATTTT
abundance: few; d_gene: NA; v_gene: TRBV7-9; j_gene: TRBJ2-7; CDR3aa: CASSSLSRESYEQYF; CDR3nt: TGTGCCAGCAGCTCCCTGTCCCGGGAGTCTTACGAGCAGTACTTC
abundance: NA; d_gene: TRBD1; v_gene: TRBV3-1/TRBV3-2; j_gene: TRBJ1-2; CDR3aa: CASSQAGTGGWYGYTF; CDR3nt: TGTGCCAGCAGCCAAGCTGGGACAGGGGGATGGTATGGCTACACCTTC
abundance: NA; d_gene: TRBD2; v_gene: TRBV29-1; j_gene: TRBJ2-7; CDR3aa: CSAAGTSGSYEQYF; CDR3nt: TGCAGCGCCGCCGGGACTAGCGGGAGTTACGAGCAGTACTTC
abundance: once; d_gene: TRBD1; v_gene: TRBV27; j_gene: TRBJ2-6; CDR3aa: CASSPGTGGSGANVLTF; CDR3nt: TGTGCCAGCAGTCCAGGGACAGGGGGCTCTGGGGCCAACGTCCTGACTTTC
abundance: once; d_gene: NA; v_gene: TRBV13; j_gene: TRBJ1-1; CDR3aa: CASSVGEGNTEAFF; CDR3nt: TGTGCCAGCAGCGTGGGTGAGGGGAACACTGAAGCTTTCTTT
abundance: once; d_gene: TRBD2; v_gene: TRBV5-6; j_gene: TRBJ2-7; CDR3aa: CASSRPWGGYEQYF; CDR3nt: TGTGCCAGCAGCCGTCCCTGGGGGGGGTACGAGCAGTACTTC
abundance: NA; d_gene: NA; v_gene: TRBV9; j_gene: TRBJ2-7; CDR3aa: CASSVGQTGSYEQYF; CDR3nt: TGTGCCAGCAGCGTAGGTCAAACAGGGAGCTACGAGCAGTACTTC
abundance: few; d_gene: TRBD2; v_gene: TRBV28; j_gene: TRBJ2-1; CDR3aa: CASSPSGVYNEQFF; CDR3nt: TGTGCCAGCAGTCCTAGCGGAGTCTACAATGAGCAGTTCTTC
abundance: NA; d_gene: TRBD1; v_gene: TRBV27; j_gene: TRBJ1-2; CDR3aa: CASSTQGRMKGYTF; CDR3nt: TGTGCCAGCAGTACACAGGGGAGGATGAAGGGCTACACCTTC
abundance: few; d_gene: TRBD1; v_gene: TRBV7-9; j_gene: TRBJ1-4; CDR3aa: CASSFGDSREKLFF; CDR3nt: TGTGCCAGCAGCTTCGGGGACAGCAGGGAAAAACTGTTTTTT
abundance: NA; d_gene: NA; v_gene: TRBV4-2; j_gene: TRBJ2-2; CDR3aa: CASSPASGGGNTGELFF; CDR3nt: TGTGCCAGCAGCCCCGCATCCGGCGGGGGCAACACCGGGGAGCTGTTTTTT
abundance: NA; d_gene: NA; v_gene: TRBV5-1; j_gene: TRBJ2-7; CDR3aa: CASSLRTAYEQYF; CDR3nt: TGCGCCAGCAGCTTGAGGACAGCCTACGAGCAGTACTTC
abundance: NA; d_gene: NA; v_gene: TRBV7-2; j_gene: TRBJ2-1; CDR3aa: CASSYWGQAEQFF; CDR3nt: TGTGCCAGCAGCTACTGGGGCCAGGCTGAGCAGTTCTTC
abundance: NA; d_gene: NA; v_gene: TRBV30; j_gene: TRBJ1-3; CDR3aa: CAWGLGGASGNTIYF; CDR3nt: TGTGCCTGGGGTTTGGGTGGGGCCTCTGGAAACACCATATATTTT
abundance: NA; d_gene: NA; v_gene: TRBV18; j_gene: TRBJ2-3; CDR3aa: CASSARERDYTDTQYF; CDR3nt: TGTGCCAGCTCAGCCCGGGAACGGGATTACACAGATACGCAGTATTTT
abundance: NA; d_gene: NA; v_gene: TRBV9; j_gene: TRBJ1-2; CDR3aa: CASSPWTKGNGYTF; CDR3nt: TGTGCCAGCAGCCCTTGGACAAAGGGGAATGGCTACACCTTC
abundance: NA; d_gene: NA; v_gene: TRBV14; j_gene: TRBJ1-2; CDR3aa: CASSQRGGGGYTF; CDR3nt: TGTGCCAGCAGCCAGAGGGGGGGCGGCGGCTACACCTTC
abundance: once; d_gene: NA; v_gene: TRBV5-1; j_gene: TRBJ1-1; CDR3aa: CASSLAIGRNTEAFF; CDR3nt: TGCGCCAGCAGCTTGGCCATCGGGAGGAACACTGAAGCTTTCTTT
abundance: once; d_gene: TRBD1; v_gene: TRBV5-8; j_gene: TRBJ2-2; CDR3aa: CASSLDPGGATGELFF; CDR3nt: TGTGCCAGCAGCTTGGACCCAGGGGGCGCGACCGGGGAGCTGTTTTTT
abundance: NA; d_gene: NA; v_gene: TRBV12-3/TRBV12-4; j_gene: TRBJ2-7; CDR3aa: CASSRNRVYEQYF; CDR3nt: TGTGCCAGCAGCCGCAACAGGGTTTACGAGCAGTACTTC
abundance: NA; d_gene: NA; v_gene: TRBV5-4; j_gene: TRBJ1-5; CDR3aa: CASSFDGGFGAQPQHF; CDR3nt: TGTGCCAGCAGCTTCGACGGGGGGTTTGGGGCTCAGCCCCAGCATTTT
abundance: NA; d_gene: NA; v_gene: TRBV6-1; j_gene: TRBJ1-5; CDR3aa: CASSESFATQHF; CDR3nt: TGTGCCAGCAGTGAATCCTTTGCGACCCAGCATTTT
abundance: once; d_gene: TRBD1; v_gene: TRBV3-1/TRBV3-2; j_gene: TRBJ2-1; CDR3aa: CASSQRQGARGVEQFF; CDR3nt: TGTGCCAGCAGCCAACGACAGGGGGCGCGGGGAGTTGAGCAGTTCTTC
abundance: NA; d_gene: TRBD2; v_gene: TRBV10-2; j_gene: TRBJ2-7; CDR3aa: CASSDPTGLAGYEQYF; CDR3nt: TGCGCCAGCAGTGACCCTACCGGACTAGCGGGCTACGAGCAGTACTTC
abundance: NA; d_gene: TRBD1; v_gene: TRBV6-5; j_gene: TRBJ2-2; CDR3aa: CASSYPTGIPGELFF; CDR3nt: TGTGCCAGCAGTTACCCGACAGGGATACCCGGGGAGCTGTTTTTT
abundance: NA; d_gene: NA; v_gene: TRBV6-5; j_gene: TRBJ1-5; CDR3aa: CASRSPGGAYQPQHF; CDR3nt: TGTGCCAGCAGGTCGCCGGGCGGGGCCTATCAGCCCCAGCATTTT
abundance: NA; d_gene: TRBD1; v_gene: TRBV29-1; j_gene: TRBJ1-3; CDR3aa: CSVERPTGGSSGNTIYF; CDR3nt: TGCAGCGTTGAAAGGCCAACAGGGGGCAGCTCTGGAAACACCATATATTTT
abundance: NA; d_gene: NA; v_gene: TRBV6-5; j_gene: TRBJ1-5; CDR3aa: CASSYSSRGNQPQHF; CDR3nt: TGTGCCAGCAGTTACTCGAGTCGGGGAAATCAGCCCCAGCATTTT
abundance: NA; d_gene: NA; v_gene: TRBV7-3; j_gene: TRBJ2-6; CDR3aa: CASSLGGVGRTGANVLTF; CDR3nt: TGTGCCAGCAGCTTGGGGGGAGTGGGCCGCACCGGGGCCAACGTCCTGACTTTC
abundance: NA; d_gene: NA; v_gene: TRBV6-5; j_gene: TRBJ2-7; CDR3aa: CASKRTGSNYEQYF; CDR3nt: TGTGCCAGCAAACGTACAGGTTCCAACTACGAGCAGTACTTC
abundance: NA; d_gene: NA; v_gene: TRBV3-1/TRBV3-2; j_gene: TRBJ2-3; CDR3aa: CASSHPPASAADTQYF; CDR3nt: TGTGCCAGCAGCCACCCGCCCGCCAGTGCGGCAGATACGCAGTATTTT
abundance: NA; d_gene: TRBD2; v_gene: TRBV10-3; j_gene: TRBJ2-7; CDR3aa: CAISESSASGRYEQYF; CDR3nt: TGTGCCATCAGTGAGTCGAGCGCTAGCGGGAGGTACGAGCAGTACTTC
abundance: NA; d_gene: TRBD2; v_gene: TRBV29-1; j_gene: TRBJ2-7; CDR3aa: CSVEDMIAGAYEQYF; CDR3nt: TGCAGCGTTGAGGATATGATAGCGGGGGCATACGAGCAGTACTTC
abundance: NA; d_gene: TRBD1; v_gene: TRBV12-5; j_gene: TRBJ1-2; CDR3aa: CASGLEGAYGYTF; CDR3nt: TGTGCTAGTGGTTTGGAGGGGGCCTATGGCTACACCTTC
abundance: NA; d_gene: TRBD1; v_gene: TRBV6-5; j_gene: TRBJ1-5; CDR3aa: CASRLDRGNQPQHF; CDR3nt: TGTGCCAGCAGGTTAGACAGGGGCAATCAGCCCCAGCATTTT
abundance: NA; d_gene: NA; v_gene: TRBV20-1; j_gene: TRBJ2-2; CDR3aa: CSASVRVASTGELFF; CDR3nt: TGCAGTGCTAGTGTGCGGGTAGCGAGCACCGGGGAGCTGTTTTTT
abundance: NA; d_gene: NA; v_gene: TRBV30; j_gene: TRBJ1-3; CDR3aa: CAWGRQLSGNTIYF; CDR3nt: TGTGCCTGGGGACGACAACTCTCTGGAAACACCATATATTTT
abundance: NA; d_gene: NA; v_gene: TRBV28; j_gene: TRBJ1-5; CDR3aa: CASSLRTGGWNQPQHF; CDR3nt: TGTGCCAGCAGTTTACGGACGGGGGGCTGGAATCAGCCCCAGCATTTT